Included here is one T cell receptor beta chain sequence, with context. The data were obtained in a study of T cell changes during pregnancy in multiple sclerosis. The germline V gene has CDR1 KGHSH and CDR2 LQKENI. The V end lost 3 bases, the J end lost 0 bases, and 6 bases lay between the germline ends. The CDR3 has 14 amino acids. The method was immunoSEQ multiplex PCR; TCRdb's version includes in-frame clones alone and lacks a portion of them. The sample comprises some 49,000 clones, roughly 94% of which are singletons, and under 7% rests with the top ten. The material sequenced was CD8+ T cells from peripheral blood mononuclear cells, taken in the first trimester of pregnancy. The clonotype was recovered from a female donor with multiple sclerosis, enrolled in a pregnancy study. The rearrangement uses TRBV18 and TRBJ1-3; D is unclear. The CDR3, as DNA: TGTGCCAGCTCACCGGGCAACTCTGGAAACACCATATATTTT. It translates to CASSPGNSGNTIYF.